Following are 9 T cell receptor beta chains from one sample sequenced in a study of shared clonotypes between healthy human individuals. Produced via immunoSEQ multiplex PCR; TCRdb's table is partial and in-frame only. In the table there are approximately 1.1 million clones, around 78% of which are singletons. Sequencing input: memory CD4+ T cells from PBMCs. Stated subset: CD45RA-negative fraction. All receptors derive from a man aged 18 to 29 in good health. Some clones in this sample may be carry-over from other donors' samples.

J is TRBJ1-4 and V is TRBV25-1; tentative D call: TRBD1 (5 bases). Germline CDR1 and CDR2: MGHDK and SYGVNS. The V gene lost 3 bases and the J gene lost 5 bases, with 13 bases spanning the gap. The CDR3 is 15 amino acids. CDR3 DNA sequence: TGTGCCAGCAGTGACCCTCGGGACGGCAATGAAAAACTGTTTTTT. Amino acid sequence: CASSDPRDGNEKLFF.

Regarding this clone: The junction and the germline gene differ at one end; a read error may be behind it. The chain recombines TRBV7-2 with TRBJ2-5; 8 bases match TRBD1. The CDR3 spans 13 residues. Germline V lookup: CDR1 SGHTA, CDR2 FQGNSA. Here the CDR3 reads CATSRGLQETQYF. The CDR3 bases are TGTGCCACCAGCAGGGGGCTTCAAGAGACCCAGTACTTC.

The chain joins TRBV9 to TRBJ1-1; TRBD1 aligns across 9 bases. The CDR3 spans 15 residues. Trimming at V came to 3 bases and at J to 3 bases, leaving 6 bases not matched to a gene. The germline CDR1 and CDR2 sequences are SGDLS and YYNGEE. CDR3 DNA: TGTGCCAGCAGCGACTACAGGGGGCGTGACACTGAAGCTTTCTTT. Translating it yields CASSDYRGRDTEAFF.

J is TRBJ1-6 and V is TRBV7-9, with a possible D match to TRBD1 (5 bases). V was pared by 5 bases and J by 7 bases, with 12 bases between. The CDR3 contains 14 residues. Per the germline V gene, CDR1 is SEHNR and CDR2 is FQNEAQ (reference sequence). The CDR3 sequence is CASSGDGRNSPLHF. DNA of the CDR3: TGTGCCAGCAGCGGGGACGGGAGGAATTCACCCCTCCACTTT. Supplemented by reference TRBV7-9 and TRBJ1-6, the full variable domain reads DTGVSQNPRHKITKRGQNVTFRCDPISEHNRLYWYRQTLGQGPEFLTYFQNEAQLEKSRLLSDRFSAERPKGSFSTLEIQRTEQGDSAMYLCASSGDGRNSPLHFGNGTRLTVT.

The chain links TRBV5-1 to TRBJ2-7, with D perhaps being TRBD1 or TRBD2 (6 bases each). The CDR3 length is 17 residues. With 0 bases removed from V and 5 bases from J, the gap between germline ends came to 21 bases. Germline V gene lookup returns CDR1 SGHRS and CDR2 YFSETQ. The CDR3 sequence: CASSLEEGRRGRNEQYF. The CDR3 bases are TGCGCCAGCAGCTTGGAGGAGGGGCGCAGGGGCCGCAACGAGCAGTACTTC.

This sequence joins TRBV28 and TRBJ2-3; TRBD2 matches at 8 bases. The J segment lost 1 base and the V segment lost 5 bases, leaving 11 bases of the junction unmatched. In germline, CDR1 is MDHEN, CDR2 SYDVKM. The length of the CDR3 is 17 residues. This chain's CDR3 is CASSPPLRREGTDTQYF. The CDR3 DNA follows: TGTGCCAGCAGTCCCCCCCTTCGGCGGGAGGGCACAGATACGCAGTATTTT. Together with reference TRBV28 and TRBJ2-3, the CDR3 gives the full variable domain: DVKVTQSSRYLVKRTGEKVFLECVQDMDHENMFWYRQDPGLGLRLIYFSYDVKMKEKGDIPEGYSVSREKKERFSLILESASTNQTSMYLCASSPPLRREGTDTQYFGPGTRLTVL.

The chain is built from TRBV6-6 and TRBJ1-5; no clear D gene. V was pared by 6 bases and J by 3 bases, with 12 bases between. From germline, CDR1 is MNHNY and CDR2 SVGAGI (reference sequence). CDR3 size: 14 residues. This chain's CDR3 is CASSPIGPNQPQHF. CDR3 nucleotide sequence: TGTGCCAGCAGCCCTATTGGCCCCAATCAGCCCCAGCATTTT.

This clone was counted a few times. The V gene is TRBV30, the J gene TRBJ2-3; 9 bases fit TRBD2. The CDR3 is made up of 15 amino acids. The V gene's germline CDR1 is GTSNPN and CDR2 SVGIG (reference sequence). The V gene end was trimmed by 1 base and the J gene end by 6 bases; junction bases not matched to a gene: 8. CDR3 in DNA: TGTGCCTGGAGTGGAGGACTAGCGTGGTCTGATACGCAGTATTTT. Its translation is CAWSGGLAWSDTQYF.

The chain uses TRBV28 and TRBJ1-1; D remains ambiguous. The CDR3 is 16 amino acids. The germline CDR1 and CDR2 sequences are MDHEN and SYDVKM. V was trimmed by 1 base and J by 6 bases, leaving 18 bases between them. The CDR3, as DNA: TGTGCCAGCAGTTTATTTGGCGCCGGCGGGGAGCCTGAAGCTTTCTTT. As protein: CASSLFGAGGEPEAFF.